The 19 T cell receptor beta chains presented below share a single source sample, sequenced in a study of control samples from healthy donors and cancer patients. Libraries were prepared by immunoSEQ multiplex PCR; TCRdb keeps only in-frame clonotypes and omits some of them. This table has tens of thousands of clones, 91% appearing once. Material for sequencing was PBMCs. Receptor source: a man aged 50 or older with lung cancer.

V gene TRBV11-2 combines with J gene TRBJ1-1; TRBD1 might be the D (5 bases). V lost 5 bases and J 4 bases, leaving 14 bases between the germline ends. CDR3 length equals 14 residues. From germline, CDR1 is SGHAT and CDR2 FQNNGV. The CDR3 here is CASSVRVGGTEAFF. The DNA for the CDR3 is TGTGCCAGCAGCGTCAGGGTTGGGGGCACTGAAGCTTTCTTT.

J is TRBJ1-5 and V is TRBV6-2 or TRBV6-3; 9 bases align to TRBD1. Germline CDR1 reads MNHEY; CDR2 reads SVGEGT. The CDR3 totals 18 residues. V trimming: 6 bases; J trimming: 3 bases; junction bases outside the gene matches: 15. The chain's CDR3 is CASSLIQGATGYNQPQHF. DNA of the CDR3: TGTGCCAGCAGCCTAATACAGGGGGCCACCGGCTACAATCAGCCCCAGCATTTT.

The V and J genes are TRBV10-3 and TRBJ2-3; weak D call: TRBD1 (5 bases). The CDR3 is 14 amino acids. V was shortened by 1 base and J by 5 bases, with 10 bases between the two germline ends. Germline V gives CDR1 ENHRY, CDR2 SYGVKD. CDR3 amino acids: CAISEFRVGDTQYF. The CDR3 DNA follows: TGTGCCATCAGTGAGTTCAGGGTGGGAGATACGCAGTATTTT.

The chain recombines TRBV6-6 with TRBJ1-1; TRBD1 matches 9 bases. The CDR3 is 14 residues long. Trimming removed 7 bases from V and 4 bases from J; junction bases left unmatched: 7. Germline V gene sequence: CDR1 MNHNY, CDR2 SVGAGI (reference sequence). The CDR3 coding sequence is TGTGCCAGCATTAAGACAGGGGGGAGCACTGAAGCTTTCTTT. This sequence encodes CASIKTGGSTEAFF.

The rearrangement links TRBV5-1 to TRBJ1-1; possible D gene TRBD1, 5 bases. Germline V gene lookup returns CDR1 SGHRS and CDR2 YFSETQ. Deletions cut 1 base from V and 10 bases from J, with 20 bases between. The CDR3 runs to 15 residues. CDR3 residues: CASSLTTGRPSAAFF. Here the CDR3 DNA reads TGCGCCAGCAGCTTGACGACGGGGCGACCAAGCGCAGCTTTCTTT. The full variable domain, rest sourced from reference TRBV5-1 and TRBJ1-1, is KAGVTQTPRYLIKTRGQQVTLSCSPISGHRSVSWYQQTPGQGLQFLFEYFSETQRNKGNFPGRFSGRQFSNSRSEMNVSTLELGDSALYLCASSLTTGRPSAAFFGQGTRLTVV.

The J gene is TRBJ1-1, the V gene TRBV28; D is unresolved. Trimming cost V 4 bases and J 0 bases, with 9 bases left between them. Germline CDR1 reads MDHEN; CDR2 reads SYDVKM. The CDR3 is 14 amino acids. The CDR3 sequence is CASSSRGLNTEAFF. CDR3 coding DNA: TGTGCCAGCAGTTCCCGAGGGTTGAACACTGAAGCTTTCTTT.

V usage is TRBV11-2 and J usage is TRBJ2-7; TRBD2 agrees at 15 bases. The junction had 4 bases not matched to a gene; V was cut back by 2 bases and J by 2 bases. This CDR3 is built from 17 residues. Germline CDR1 and CDR2: SGHAT and FQNNGV. This CDR3 is CASSLRTSGGAAYEQYF. Here the CDR3 DNA reads TGTGCCAGCAGCTTAAGGACTAGCGGGGGGGCAGCCTACGAGCAGTACTTC.

The chain uses TRBV5-1 and TRBJ1-6; D gene unclear. Germline CDR1 reads SGHRS; CDR2 reads YFSETQ. The CDR3 runs 13 residues. V was pared by 4 bases and J by 9 bases, with 11 bases between. The CDR3 region has the DNA TGCGCCAGCAGCGAAGGGTTGGGTTCACCCCTCCACTTT. This codes for CASSEGLGSPLHF.

In its sample, this clone was seen a few times. This chain uses TRBV19 with TRBJ1-2; 7 bases agree with TRBD1. The CDR3 has 15 residues. In germline, CDR1 is LNHDA, CDR2 SQIVND (reference sequence). After removal of 4 bases from V and 7 bases from J, the junction contained 12 bases not matched to a gene. DNA for the CDR3: TGTGCCAGTAGTAAGGACAGGACAAAGAGCGGTGGCTACACCTTC. Protein sequence: CASSKDRTKSGGYTF.

The rearrangement links TRBV18 to TRBJ1-5; no clear D. CDR3 length: 14 residues. The V gene's germline CDR1 is KGHSH and CDR2 LQKENI. Trimming left V 2 bases short and J 5 bases short, with 10 bases between. The CDR3 loop is CASSPGFRDQPQHF. The CDR3 coding sequence is TGTGCCAGCTCACCAGGGTTTCGGGATCAGCCCCAGCATTTT.

This clone was seen only a few times. This chain uses TRBV28 with TRBJ1-6; D is unresolved. The CDR3 totals 17 residues. Germline V gene sequence: CDR1 MDHEN, CDR2 SYDVKM. V gave up 1 base and J gave up 0 bases, with 10 bases separating them. This CDR3 is CASSLLDGSSYNSPLHF. CDR3 coding DNA: TGTGCCAGCAGTTTATTGGACGGGAGCTCCTATAATTCACCCCTCCACTTT.

The chain combines TRBV5-6 with TRBJ2-7, with D perhaps given as TRBD1 or TRBD2 (5 bases each). The V and J ends lost 1 base and 1 base respectively, with 12 bases between them. The CDR3 loop spans 15 amino acids. In germline, CDR1 is SGHDT, CDR2 YYEEEE. This CDR3 is CASSLLGDQSYEQYF. In nucleotides, the CDR3 is TGTGCCAGCAGCTTGTTGGGGGACCAGTCCTACGAGCAGTACTTC.

This clone was counted a few times. The chain uses TRBV19 and TRBJ2-3; D is uncertain. From germline, CDR1 is LNHDA and CDR2 SQIVND (reference sequence). The CDR3 is 11 residues long. Trimming stripped 5 bases from V and 2 bases from J, with 2 bases between. CDR3 protein: CASSDTDTQYF. CDR3 coding DNA: TGTGCCAGTAGTGACACAGATACGCAGTATTTT.

The rearrangement joins TRBV5-6 to TRBJ2-5, with D hard to call. Germline V lookup: CDR1 SGHDT, CDR2 YYEEEE. Trimming removed 1 base from V and 2 bases from J, with 9 bases in between. The CDR3 runs 14 residues. Here the CDR3 reads CASSLNGVQETQYF. CDR3 bases: TGTGCCAGCAGCTTGAATGGGGTTCAAGAGACCCAGTACTTC.

CDR3 sequence reads: CASSIISDSPGPATNEKLFF. CDR3 bases: TGTGCCAGCAGCATTATATCGGACAGTCCCGGGCCCGCAACTAATGAAAAACTGTTTTTT. This chain links TRBV21-1 with TRBJ1-4; the table names TRBD1, a call not compared with the DNA. TRBV21-1 is a documented pseudogene. This CDR3 is 20 amino acids long.

The DNA for the CDR3 is TGTGCCAGCAGCCAAGATCTAAGAAAGGGACAGGGGGCGACCGGGGAGCTGTTTTTT. Translating gives CASSQDLRKGQGATGELFF. The chain recombines TRBV3-1 (or the pseudogene TRBV3-2) with TRBJ2-2; 12 bases match TRBD1. Per the germline V gene, CDR1 is LGHDT and CDR2 is YNNKEL (reference sequence). Trimming took 0 bases from V and 5 from J; bases not matched to a gene: 10. The CDR3 length is 19 residues.

The J gene is TRBJ1-6, the V gene TRBV10-3; no clear D gene. This CDR3 has 17 residues. CDR1 and CDR2 (germline): ENHRY, SYGVKD. Between the trimmed V and J ends, which lost 6 bases and 5 bases, there was a span of 20 bases. The DNA for the CDR3 is TGTGCCATCAGAACCCTAGGAGGTGGAACGGATAATTCACCCCTCCACTTT. This sequence encodes CAIRTLGGGTDNSPLHF.

The chain uses TRBV25-1 and TRBJ1-1; 9 nucleotides align to TRBD1. Germline V CDR1 and CDR2: MGHDK, SYGVNS. V was clipped by 5 bases and J by 4 bases; unmatched bases: 5. The CDR3 is made up of 14 amino acids. CDR3 sequence: CASSPTGGFTEAFF. As DNA, the CDR3 is TGTGCCAGCAGTCCAACAGGGGGCTTCACTGAAGCTTTCTTT.

The genes are TRBV6-1 and TRBJ2-7; TRBD1 matches at 9 bases. Germline V gene sequence: CDR1 MNHNS, CDR2 SASEGT. Trimming at V came to 1 base and at J to 3 bases, leaving 7 bases not matched to a gene. The CDR3 extends over 16 amino acids. CDR3 in amino acids: CASSEGGTGSHYEQYF. CDR3 bases: TGTGCCAGCAGTGAAGGGGGGACAGGGTCTCACTACGAGCAGTACTTC.